Below are 14 T cell receptor beta chains sequenced from a single sample in a study of T cell repertoires in cytomegalovirus infection. A single record per CDR3 protein comes from TCRdb applying MiXCR to the reads. The data contain some 300,000 distinct CDR3 sequences, 9.6% of them singletons. The sequenced material came from PBMCs. These receptors all come from a human donor in good health (CMV status not recorded). Some clones in this sample may be carry-over from other donors' samples.

This chain joins TRBV18 and TRBJ1-5; D is ambiguous. The ends were cut back, 3 bases at V and 5 bases at J, with 8 bases in the middle. Germline-derived CDR1 and CDR2 are KGHSH and LQKENI. There are 13 residues in the CDR3. The DNA for the CDR3 is TGTGCCAGCTCACCGAGTGTCGATCAGCCCCAGCATTTT. Translation gives CASSPSVDQPQHF.

DNA of the CDR3: TGTGCCAGCAGACAACTAGCGGAGAACTACAATGAGCAGTTCTTC. Its translation is CASRQLAENYNEQFF. The chain uses TRBV28 and TRBJ2-1; 8 nucleotides match TRBD2. Germline V gene data show CDR1 as MDHEN and CDR2 as SYDVKM. J lost 3 bases, V lost 6 bases, and 7 bases had no gene match. The CDR3 length is 15 residues.

This clonotype was recorded many times. This sequence joins TRBV12-3 or TRBV12-4 and TRBJ2-7, with 10 bases fitting TRBD1. CDR3 length: 15 amino acids. V lost 5 bases and J lost 4; bases outside the gene matches: 8. The CDR3 loop is CASSDGQGGLYEQYF. DNA of the CDR3: TGTGCCAGCAGTGACGGACAGGGGGGTTTATACGAGCAGTACTTC.

This clonotype appeared a few times. The rearrangement uses TRBV5-6 and TRBJ2-1; D remains ambiguous. The CDR3 spans 14 residues. CDR1 and CDR2 (germline): SGHDT, YYEEEE. The V and J ends lost 4 bases and 10 bases respectively, with 18 bases between them. This chain's CDR3 is CASSVGGDPREQFF. CDR3 coding DNA: TGTGCCAGCAGCGTCGGTGGAGACCCAAGGGAGCAGTTCTTC. The entire variable domain, with the rest obtained from reference TRBV5-6 and TRBJ2-1, is as follows: DAGVTQSPTHLIKTRGQQVTLRCSPKSGHDTVSWYQQALGQGPQFIFQYYEEEERQRGNFPDRFSGHQFPNYSSELNVNALLLGDSALYLCASSVGGDPREQFFGPGTRLTVL.

This clonotype came up many times. The rearrangement joins TRBV10-3 to TRBJ1-1; no reliable D call. Trimming removed 2 bases from V and 1 base from J, with 5 bases in between. This CDR3 comprises 13 residues. The germline V gene has CDR1 ENHRY and CDR2 SYGVKD. The CDR3 DNA reads as TGTGCCATCAGTGAGGAGGAGAACACTGAAGCTTTCTTT. Its protein is CAISEEENTEAFF.

This clonotype was picked up many times. V and J are TRBV19 and TRBJ1-2, with unresolved D. Germline V lookup: CDR1 LNHDA, CDR2 SQIVND (reference sequence). The CDR3 has 15 amino acids. The V gene lost 4 bases and the J gene lost 8 bases, with 20 bases spanning the gap. CDR3 loop: CASSRELTAAGGYTF. The CDR3 DNA reads TGTGCCAGTAGTAGAGAGTTAACCGCTGCTGGGGGCTACACCTTC. Drawing the rest from reference TRBV19 and TRBJ1-2, the complete variable domain is DGGITQSPKYLFRKEGQNVTLSCEQNLNHDAMYWYRQDPGQGLRLIYYSQIVNDFQKGDIAEGYSVSREKKESFPLTVTSAQKNPTAFYLCASSRELTAAGGYTFGSGTRLTVV.

This clonotype was seen repeatedly, ten times or more. The chain links TRBV20-1 to TRBJ2-3, with D possibly TRBD2 on 5 matching bases. The CDR3 covers 14 residues. V dropped 5 bases and J dropped 0 bases, with 12 bases sitting between them. From germline, CDR1 is DFQATT and CDR2 SNEGSKA (reference sequence). DNA for the CDR3: TGCAGTGCTTTAAGCGGTGGAAGCACAGATACGCAGTATTTT. Amino acid sequence: CSALSGGSTDTQYF.

This clonotype turned up a few times. The V and J genes are TRBV4-1 and TRBJ2-1, with D perhaps assigned TRBD1 or TRBD2 (6 bases each). CDR1 is MGHRA, CDR2 YSYEKL, per germline. The CDR3 runs 17 residues. V gave up 5 bases and J gave up 4 bases, with 21 bases separating them. The CDR3 DNA follows: TGCGCCAGCAGCTCGCGGGGACACCCAGAAACTTACAATGAGCAGTTCTTC. It encodes CASSSRGHPETYNEQFF.

This clonotype was counted a few times. The chain uses TRBV6-6 and TRBJ1-3; D call uncertain. CDR1 and CDR2 from the germline V gene are MNHNY and SVGAGI (reference sequence). The CDR3 is 13 residues long. The V end lost 2 bases, the J end lost 0 bases, and 2 bases lay between the germline ends. The chain's CDR3 is CASSYASGNTIYF. In DNA form, the CDR3 reads TGTGCCAGCAGTTACGCCTCTGGAAACACCATATATTTT.

This clonotype was recorded at least ten times. This chain links TRBV13 with TRBJ2-1; D ambiguous. The CDR3 has 15 amino acids. Trimming cost V 5 bases and J 8 bases, with 19 bases left between them. The germline gives CDR1 PRHDT, CDR2 FYEKMQ (reference sequence). For the CDR3, the DNA is TGTGCCAGCAGCGCTCGCAGGTTCTCTAGAGATGAGCAGTTCTTC. This codes for CASSARRFSRDEQFF. The full variable domain, with the rest looked up from reference TRBV13 and TRBJ2-1, is AAGVIQSPRHLIKEKRETATLKCYPIPRHDTVYWYQQGPGQDPQFLISFYEKMQSDKGSIPDRFSAQQFSDYHSELNMSSLELGDSALYFCASSARRFSRDEQFFGPGTRLTVL.

This clonotype was picked up many times. The rearrangement joins TRBV12-3 or TRBV12-4 to TRBJ1-1, with 9 bases that match TRBD1. The junction had 11 bases not matched to a gene; V was cut back by 4 bases and J by 5 bases. This CDR3 has 16 amino acids. DNA of the CDR3: TGTGCCAGCAGTTCCCGGGGGACAGGGAGAGCAACTGAAGCTTTCTTT. Translated, it gives CASSSRGTGRATEAFF.

Only a few counts were recorded for this clonotype. This rearrangement joins TRBV2 to TRBJ1-2, with 8 bases identical to TRBD1. The V and J ends lost 4 bases and 2 bases, in that order; junction bases with no gene match: 0. Germline CDR1 is SNHLY and CDR2 is FYNNEI. The CDR3 sequence is 13 residues long. The chain's CDR3 is CASSGTGNYGYTF. The CDR3 region has the DNA TGTGCCAGCAGTGGGACAGGGAACTATGGCTACACCTTC.

This clonotype was detected ten times or more. The chain couples TRBV20-1 to TRBJ1-2; TRBD1 agrees at 9 bases. This CDR3 has 14 amino acids. The ends lost 3 bases at V and 8 bases at J; junction bases unmatched: 10. The germline V gene has CDR1 DFQATT and CDR2 SNEGSKA (reference sequence). CDR3 residues: CSASEGDRVKGYTF. The CDR3 DNA reads as TGCAGTGCTAGCGAGGGGGACAGGGTCAAAGGCTACACCTTC.

This clonotype was picked up a small number of times. The V gene is TRBV28, the J gene TRBJ2-5, with D perhaps given as TRBD1 or TRBD2 (6 bases each). The V and J ends lost 10 bases and 4 bases respectively, with 13 bases between them. The CDR3 spans 12 residues. CDR1 and CDR2 from the germline V gene are MDHEN and SYDVKM. This CDR3 reads CATTGRLETQYF. CDR3 bases: TGTGCCACAACAGGGAGGCTAGAGACCCAGTACTTC.